One sample yielded the 22 T cell receptor beta chains listed below, sequenced in a study of blood T cell repertoires in COVID-19. Repertoires were generated with immunoSEQ multiplex PCR, while TCRdb's copy carries only in-frame clones and drops some. This table holds some 82,000 clones, approximately 82% found once. Sequencing was performed on peripheral blood. The receptors originated from a man older than 75 with active or convalescent COVID-19.

This chain joins TRBV29-1 and TRBJ1-1; 7 bases are shared with TRBD1. Trimming removed 7 bases from V and 6 bases from J; junction bases left unmatched: 5. The CDR3 length is 11 residues. Germline CDR1 SQVTM, CDR2 ANQGSEA. The CDR3 here is CSDRGSAEAFF. Written as DNA, the CDR3 is TGCAGCGACAGGGGTAGTGCTGAAGCTTTCTTT.

J is TRBJ1-1 and V is TRBV5-6; TRBD1 agrees at 9 bases. After removal of 4 bases from V and 1 base from J, the junction contained 2 bases not matched to a gene. This CDR3 has 14 residues. Germline V lookup: CDR1 SGHDT, CDR2 YYEEEE. In DNA, the CDR3 is TGTGCCAGCAGCCGGGGACAGGGGAACACTGAAGCTTTCTTT. Amino acid sequence: CASSRGQGNTEAFF.

The chain uses TRBV2 and TRBJ2-1; 12 bases align to TRBD2. The V gene end was trimmed by 6 bases and the J gene end by 9 bases; junction bases not matched to a gene: 9. This CDR3 has 15 residues. CDR1 and CDR2 (germline): SNHLY, FYNNEI. This chain's CDR3 is CASRRLAGADGEQFF. The CDR3 coding sequence is TGTGCCAGCAGAAGACTAGCGGGAGCAGACGGTGAGCAGTTCTTC.

The chain couples TRBV24-1 to TRBJ2-1; D unclear. Germline-derived CDR1 and CDR2 are KGHDR and SFDVKD. The germline V and J ends were trimmed by 3 bases and 6 bases, with 11 bases remaining between them. CDR3 length: 14 residues. DNA for the CDR3: TGTGCCACCAGTGATCGATCGAGTTTCAATGAGCAGTTCTTC. It is translated as CATSDRSSFNEQFF.

The chain recombines TRBV2 with TRBJ2-1, with 9 bases matching TRBD2. Trimming cost V 10 bases and J 3 bases; bases outside gene matches: 4. Germline V gene sequence: CDR1 SNHLY, CDR2 FYNNEI. CDR3 length: 13 amino acids. The CDR3 loop is CATHSGSYNEQFF. CDR3 bases: TGTGCCACCCATAGCGGGAGCTACAATGAGCAGTTCTTC.

The chain couples TRBV5-6 to TRBJ1-2; possible D gene TRBD1, 5 bases. Germline V gene lookup returns CDR1 SGHDT and CDR2 YYEEEE. The CDR3 is made up of 16 amino acids. Trimming took off 4 bases at V and 7 bases at J, with 23 bases between the two ends. The CDR3 spells CASSPSSTGEAGGYTF. CDR3 sequence (DNA): TGTGCCAGCAGCCCTTCCAGTACAGGTGAGGCAGGTGGCTACACCTTC.

J is TRBJ1-5 and V is TRBV3-1 (or the pseudogene TRBV3-2); tentative D call: TRBD1 (6 bases). V lost 1 base, J lost 11 bases, and 12 bases lay in between. From germline, CDR1 is LGHDT and CDR2 YNNKEL (reference sequence). This CDR3 comprises 13 residues. CDR3 in amino acids: CASSQGLTGAQHF. For the CDR3, the DNA is TGTGCCAGCAGCCAAGGTCTGACAGGTGCCCAGCATTTT.

This sequence joins TRBV24-1 and TRBJ2-1; TRBD1 might be the D (6 bases). The germline V gene encodes CDR1 KGHDR and CDR2 SFDVKD. CDR3 length equals 16 residues. The germline V and J ends were trimmed by 9 bases and 6 bases, with 23 bases remaining between them. DNA for the CDR3: TGTGCCACCTCCGATATCCCGGGACAAAACACCAATGAGCAGTTCTTC. Residues: CATSDIPGQNTNEQFF.

In this sample, this clone turned up once. The chain links TRBV6-6 to TRBJ2-5, with a possible D match to TRBD2 (7 bases). The CDR3 contains 13 residues. V shed 8 bases and J shed 5 bases, with 15 bases lying between them. The germline gives CDR1 MNHNY, CDR2 SVGAGI (reference sequence). The CDR3 DNA is TGTGCCAGCCAGACGGGGGGCTCGGAGACCCAGTACTTC. Protein: CASQTGGSETQYF.

The CDR3 is CASSGLRLSTDTQYF. CDR3 nucleotide sequence: TGTGCCAGCAGCGGACTACGCCTTAGCACAGATACGCAGTATTTT. This rearrangement joins TRBV7-2 to TRBJ2-3; perhaps TRBD2 as D (6 bases). The ends were cut back, 5 bases at V and 0 bases at J, with 12 bases in the middle. The V gene's germline CDR1 is SGHTA and CDR2 FQGNSA. The CDR3 contains 15 residues.

The rearrangement joins TRBV10-1 to TRBJ1-1; a possible D gene is TRBD1 (5 bases). This CDR3 has 13 amino acids. Germline V gene data show CDR1 as WNHNN and CDR2 as SYGVQD (reference sequence). The V gene lost 4 bases and the J gene lost 6 bases, with 12 bases spanning the gap. The CDR3 nucleotides read TGCGCCAGCAGTGTATCTTGGGGCGCTGAAGCTTTCTTT. Translated: CASSVSWGAEAFF.

The J gene is TRBJ2-1, the V gene TRBV5-4, with TRBD2 matching over 13 bases. The CDR3 loop spans 16 amino acids. After removal of 4 bases from V and 4 bases from J, the junction contained 5 bases not matched to a gene. Germline V CDR1 and CDR2: SGHNT, YYREEE (reference sequence). CDR3 DNA sequence: TGTGCCAGCAGCCCCGGGACTAGCGGGGCATACAATGAGCAGTTCTTC. Translating gives CASSPGTSGAYNEQFF.

This rearrangement joins TRBV18 to TRBJ1-6; 8 positions match TRBD1. The junction had 10 bases not matched to a gene; V was cut back by 3 bases and J by 6 bases. CDR1 KGHSH and CDR2 LQKENI come from the germline V gene. This CDR3 region has 17 residues. Written as DNA, the CDR3 is TGTGCCAGCTCACCTCTTTCCCCAGGGGGCGGTAATTCACCCCTCCACTTT. Its protein is CASSPLSPGGGNSPLHF. Full variable domain (rest looked up from reference TRBV18 and TRBJ1-6): NAGVMQNPRHLVRRRGQEARLRCSPMKGHSHVYWYRQLPEEGLKFMVYLQKENIIDESGMPKERFSAEFPKEGPSILRIQQVVRGDSAAYFCASSPLSPGGGNSPLHFGNGTRLTVT.

The chain joins TRBV18 to TRBJ1-2; D uncertain. In germline, CDR1 is KGHSH, CDR2 LQKENI. With 2 bases removed from V and 3 bases from J, the gap between germline ends came to 7 bases. The CDR3 extends over 13 amino acids. CDR3 in amino acids: CASSPGPDYGYTF. In DNA form, the CDR3 reads TGTGCCAGCTCACCAGGCCCAGACTATGGCTACACCTTC.

The chain combines TRBV20-1 with TRBJ2-4; TRBD1 is a possible D gene (5 bases). This CDR3 has 15 residues. Trimming removed 3 bases at V and 0 bases at J, with 12 bases between. Germline-derived CDR1 and CDR2 are DFQATT and SNEGSKA (reference sequence). This CDR3 reads CSASRLGQAKNIQYF. Written as DNA, the CDR3 is TGCAGTGCTAGTCGATTGGGGCAAGCCAAAAACATTCAGTACTTC.

This rearrangement joins TRBV30 to TRBJ2-7, with 8 positions matching TRBD2. Per the germline V gene, CDR1 is GTSNPN and CDR2 is SVGIG (reference sequence). The CDR3 consists of 13 residues. V lost 5 bases to trimming and J lost 7 bases; unmatched junction nucleotides: 10. The CDR3 sequence: CAWASGWEGEQYF. Here the CDR3 DNA reads TGTGCCTGGGCTAGCGGGTGGGAGGGGGAGCAGTACTTC.

This chain joins TRBV19 and TRBJ2-2; tentatively, D is TRBD1 (5 bases). Trimming left V 3 bases short and J 4 bases short, with 12 bases between. This CDR3 is 15 amino acids long. From germline, CDR1 is LNHDA and CDR2 SQIVND (reference sequence). The CDR3 protein is CASSIGQGITGELFF. Here the CDR3 DNA reads TGTGCCAGTAGTATCGGGCAGGGAATCACCGGGGAGCTGTTTTTT.

V usage is TRBV7-3 and J usage is TRBJ2-3, with 9 bases aligning to TRBD2. The CDR3 totals 15 residues. Germline V gives CDR1 SGHTA, CDR2 FQGTGA. The junction had 5 bases not matched to a gene; V was cut back by 3 bases and J by 4 bases. CDR3 DNA sequence: TGTGCCAGCAGCTTTGCGGGGGGGCAGTCAGATACGCAGTATTTT. This gives the protein CASSFAGGQSDTQYF.

This chain joins TRBV11-2 and TRBJ2-1, with TRBD2 matching over 9 bases. This CDR3 has 15 amino acids. Germline trimming cut 3 bases from V and 7 bases from J; bases unmatched to any gene: 7. Germline CDR1 SGHAT, CDR2 FQNNGV. In DNA, the CDR3 is TGTGCCAGCAGCTTTGTCACTAGCGGGCCTAATGAGCAGTTCTTC. Amino acid sequence: CASSFVTSGPNEQFF.

This clone appeared a single time. This chain uses TRBV6-6 with TRBJ1-4; D is unclear. Trimming removed 4 bases from V and 8 bases from J, with 11 bases in between. Germline V gene sequence: CDR1 MNHNY, CDR2 SVGAGI (reference sequence). There are 13 residues in the CDR3. This CDR3 is CASSWGGSEKLFF. The CDR3 DNA reads as TGTGCCAGCAGTTGGGGAGGGAGCGAAAAACTGTTTTTT.

The genes are TRBV10-1 and TRBJ2-3; possible D gene TRBD2, 5 bases. V was shortened by 5 bases and J by 6 bases, with 12 bases between the two germline ends. The CDR3 is made up of 13 amino acids. Per germline, CDR1 WNHNN and CDR2 SYGVQD (reference sequence). In DNA form, the CDR3 reads TGCGCCAGCAGTCCCCAACTAGGGGATACGCAGTATTTT. This sequence encodes CASSPQLGDTQYF.

The V and J genes are TRBV11-2 and TRBJ2-1; 16 positions match TRBD2. J gave up 8 bases and V 5 bases, and 6 bases lay outside the gene matches. The CDR3 is 16 amino acids. Germline-derived CDR1 and CDR2 are SGHAT and FQNNGV. The chain's CDR3 is CASSPWGLAGGHEQFF. CDR3 bases: TGTGCCAGCAGCCCCTGGGGACTAGCGGGAGGGCATGAGCAGTTCTTC.